One sample yielded the 30 T cell receptor beta chains listed below, sequenced in a study of human T cells and chemical hapten exposure. A single record per CDR3 protein comes from TCRdb applying MiXCR to the RACE reads. Altogether tens of thousands of distinct CDR3 sequences are present, 11% being singletons, with the ten largest covering about 1.5%. The sample's time point: patch test 3, about 24 weeks after DPC sensitization. Documented treatment: therapeutic diphenylcyclopropenone sensitization with weekly scalp DPC. The sequenced sample was whole blood, obtained in connection with sensitization to the hapten diphenylcyclopropenone (DPC). These TCRs come from a woman between 45 and 65 years old with alopecia areata. Some clones in this sample may be carry-over from other donors' samples.

The chain links TRBV4-1 to TRBJ1-1; 8 nucleotides agree with TRBD1. Germline values: CDR1 MGHRA, CDR2 YSYEKL. V lost 6 bases and J lost 4; bases outside the gene matches: 10. This CDR3 comprises 15 residues. CDR3: CASSRQGTGRTEAFF. CDR3 nucleotide sequence: TGCGCCAGCAGTCGACAGGGGACGGGGCGCACTGAAGCTTTCTTT.

This clonotype has just a few counts. The chain is built from TRBV10-3 and TRBJ1-2, with 9 bases identical to TRBD1. The junction had 6 bases not matched to a gene; V was cut back by 4 bases and J by 6 bases. The germline V gene has CDR1 ENHRY and CDR2 SYGVKD. The length of the CDR3 is 14 residues. The CDR3 DNA reads TGTGCCATCAGTGGTTACAGGGGGCGGAATGGCTACACCTTC. This sequence encodes CAISGYRGRNGYTF.

The V call is TRBV3-1, the J call TRBJ2-1; TRBD1 matches at 11 bases. Looked up from germline, CDR1 is LGHDT and CDR2 is YNNKEL (reference sequence). This CDR3 region has 15 residues. With V trimmed by 1 base and J by 8 bases, 4 bases remained unmatched. The DNA for the CDR3 is TGTGCCAGCAGCCAAGCCTGGACAGGGGGCCATGAGCAGTTCTTC. Translating gives CASSQAWTGGHEQFF.

The sample holds many counts of this clonotype. V gene TRBV18 combines with J gene TRBJ1-1; D remains ambiguous. Germline loops: CDR1 KGHSH, CDR2 LQKENI. V was pared by 2 bases and J by 0 bases, with 4 bases between. There are 13 residues in the CDR3. The CDR3 reads CASSPTMNTEAFF. The CDR3 coding sequence is TGTGCCAGCTCACCAACCATGAACACTGAAGCTTTCTTT.

This clonotype was recorded a few times. This sequence joins TRBV6-5 and TRBJ1-5, with D unclear. The length of the CDR3 is 14 residues. CDR1 MNHEY and CDR2 SVGAGI come from the germline V gene. Deletions cut 4 bases from V and 5 bases from J, with 12 bases between. CDR3 DNA sequence: TGTGCCAGCAGTTTCAGAGGGATGGATCAGCCCCAGCATTTT. It encodes CASSFRGMDQPQHF.

The chain links TRBV10-3 to TRBJ2-4, with 7 bases fitting TRBD2. V was pared by 0 bases and J by 9 bases, with 14 bases of the junction left unmatched. The germline V gene encodes CDR1 ENHRY and CDR2 SYGVKD. This CDR3 region has 17 residues. The CDR3 here is CAISESGAGTELGIQYF. The CDR3 DNA reads as TGTGCCATCAGTGAGTCAGGAGCGGGGACGGAGTTGGGCATTCAGTACTTC.

The genes are TRBV6-5 and TRBJ2-4; D might be TRBD2 (6 bases). V was shortened by 10 bases and J by 1 base, with 17 bases between the two germline ends. Germline values: CDR1 MNHEY, CDR2 SVGAGI. This CDR3 is built from 15 residues. The CDR3 protein is CATHQGGRAKNIQYF. DNA for the CDR3: TGTGCCACCCACCAGGGAGGTCGGGCCAAAAACATTCAGTACTTC.

This clonotype was seen many times. V is TRBV7-9 and J is TRBJ1-5; a possible D gene is TRBD1 (6 bases). From germline, CDR1 is SEHNR and CDR2 FQNEAQ (reference sequence). The V end lost 1 base, the J end lost 4 bases, and 8 bases lay between the germline ends. The CDR3 runs 14 residues. The CDR3 nucleotides are TGTGCCAGCAGCTTAGAGGGGGGTAATCAGCCCCAGCATTTT. Translated, it gives CASSLEGGNQPQHF. Variable domain in full (rest from reference TRBV7-9 and TRBJ1-5): DTGVSQNPRHKITKRGQNVTFRCDPISEHNRLYWYRQTLGQGPEFLTYFQNEAQLEKSRLLSDRFSAERPKGSFSTLEIQRTEQGDSAMYLCASSLEGGNQPQHFGDGTRLSIL.

This clonotype was seen only a few times. The chain combines TRBV7-6 with TRBJ2-3; 12 bases are shared with TRBD2. The germline V gene encodes CDR1 SGHVS and CDR2 FNYEAQ. The V segment lost 5 bases and the J segment 2 bases; nucleotides outside the gene matches: 8. This CDR3 spans 17 amino acids. CDR3 in DNA: TGTGCCAGCAGCACTCGACTAGCGGGGGTGGACACAGATACGCAGTATTTT. Translation gives CASSTRLAGVDTDTQYF.

This sequence joins TRBV7-6 and TRBJ2-7; the D gene is possibly TRBD1 (5 bases). Germline V gene sequence: CDR1 SGHVS, CDR2 FNYEAQ. CDR3 length: 14 residues. V gave up 7 bases and J gave up 6 bases, with 19 bases separating them. In nucleotides, the CDR3 is TGTGCCAGCACTTTAGGGGTCGTGCCCGGCGAGCAGTACTTC. It yields the protein CASTLGVVPGEQYF.

This clonotype was picked up many times. The CDR3 protein is CSASRLAGGANEQFF. CDR3 coding DNA: TGCAGTGCTAGTCGATTAGCGGGGGGGGCTAATGAGCAGTTCTTC. The chain is built from TRBV20-1 and TRBJ2-1; TRBD2 matches at 11 bases. The junction had 8 bases not matched to a gene; V was cut back by 3 bases and J by 7 bases. CDR3 size: 15 residues. The germline V gene encodes CDR1 DFQATT and CDR2 SNEGSKA (reference sequence).

This clonotype was seen a few times. The chain uses TRBV7-2 and TRBJ2-7; 7 positions match TRBD1. The V gene end was trimmed by 5 bases and the J gene end by 2 bases; junction bases not matched to a gene: 6. This CDR3 spans 14 amino acids. Germline V lookup: CDR1 SGHTA, CDR2 FQGNSA. As DNA, the CDR3 is TGTGCCAGCAGCAGCCCGGACAGGACCTACGAGCAGTACTTC. This translates into CASSSPDRTYEQYF.

This clonotype was counted a few times. The CDR3 nucleotides read TGCAGTGCTAGAGATCGGGTTTCGGCAGGCAATCTGAACACTGAAGCTTTCTTT. Translation: CSARDRVSAGNLNTEAFF. The chain recombines TRBV20-1 with TRBJ1-1, with D uncertain. Trimming took off 0 bases at V and 0 bases at J, with 20 bases between the two ends. CDR1 is DFQATT, CDR2 SNEGSKA, per germline (reference sequence). CDR3 length equals 18 residues.

Ten or more counts support this clonotype. The chain links TRBV3-1 to TRBJ2-3; 8 bases are shared with TRBD2. Germline CDR1 is LGHDT and CDR2 is YNNKEL (reference sequence). The CDR3 runs to 15 residues. The junction had 10 bases not matched to a gene; V was cut back by 4 bases and J by 7 bases. CDR3 DNA sequence: TGTGCCAGCAGCCCCCGGACTAGCTTCGAGAATACGCAGTATTTT. Its protein product is CASSPRTSFENTQYF.

This sequence joins TRBV7-2 and TRBJ1-6, with TRBD1 as a possible D gene (6 bases). CDR3 length: 15 amino acids. Germline CDR1 and CDR2: SGHTA and FQGNSA. V was shortened by 3 bases and J by 10 bases, with 16 bases between the two germline ends. CDR3 amino acids: CASSFQGAGESPLHF. Written as DNA, the CDR3 is TGTGCCAGCAGCTTCCAGGGAGCAGGGGAATCACCCCTCCACTTT. Looking up the rest from reference TRBV7-2 and TRBJ1-6 gives the full variable domain: GAGVSQSPSNKVTEKGKDVELRCDPISGHTALYWYRQSLGQGLEFLIYFQGNSAPDKSGLPSDRFSAERTGGSVSTLTIQRTQQEDSAVYLCASSFQGAGESPLHFGNGTRLTVT.

This clonotype showed up many times. This chain uses TRBV5-1 with TRBJ1-2; maybe TRBD1 (5 bases). The germline gives CDR1 SGHRS, CDR2 YFSETQ. Deletions cut 2 bases from V and 1 base from J, with 12 bases between. The CDR3 totals 15 residues. As DNA, the CDR3 is TGCGCCAGCAGCTTACAGGAGCCCATTAACTATGGCTACACCTTC. It translates to CASSLQEPINYGYTF.

V gene TRBV25-1 combines with J gene TRBJ1-2, with D unclear. V was clipped by 1 base and J by 8 bases, with 8 bases between them. Germline V CDR1 and CDR2: MGHDK, SYGVNS. The CDR3 sequence is 12 residues long. CDR3 in DNA: TGTGCCAGCAGTGAATCCGTTGAAGGCTACACCTTC. This sequence encodes CASSESVEGYTF.

This clonotype was recorded a few times. V is TRBV4-3 and J is TRBJ2-7, with D possibly being TRBD1 or TRBD2 (5 bases each). V lost 4 bases and J 0 bases, leaving 13 bases between the germline ends. This CDR3 is 15 amino acids long. The V gene's germline CDR1 is LGHNA and CDR2 YSLEER. CDR3: CASSLNPGASYEQYF. The CDR3 coding sequence is TGCGCCAGCAGCCTCAATCCCGGGGCCTCCTACGAGCAGTACTTC.

The chain employs TRBV3-1 and TRBJ1-6, with D hard to call. V was shortened by 2 bases and J by 4 bases, with 9 bases between the two germline ends. Germline CDR1 is LGHDT and CDR2 is YNNKEL (reference sequence). There are 15 residues in the CDR3. The DNA for the CDR3 is TGTGCCAGCAGCCAACGGACCGGTTATAATTCACCCCTCCACTTT. Protein sequence: CASSQRTGYNSPLHF.

The chain recombines TRBV11-2 with TRBJ2-5, with D possibly TRBD2 on 5 matching bases. With 6 bases removed from V and 1 base from J, the gap between germline ends came to 12 bases. The CDR3 runs 14 residues. Germline values: CDR1 SGHAT, CDR2 FQNNGV. CDR3 bases: TGTGCCAGCAGATCACCGGGATTCCAAGAGACCCAGTACTTC. Amino acid sequence: CASRSPGFQETQYF.

The chain uses TRBV9 and TRBJ2-3; 7 positions agree with TRBD1. Unmatched junction bases numbered 7, after V lost 1 base and J lost 2 bases. CDR3 length: 16 residues. Germline CDR1 SGDLS, CDR2 YYNGEE. Here the CDR3 reads CASSVWTGALTDTQYF. The CDR3 region has the DNA TGTGCCAGCAGCGTATGGACAGGTGCCCTCACAGATACGCAGTATTTT.

This clonotype was detected a few times. The chain has TRBV6-6 and TRBJ1-2; possible D gene TRBD1, 5 bases. The V end lost 0 bases, the J end lost 4 bases, and 15 bases lay between the germline ends. Germline V gene data show CDR1 as MNHNY and CDR2 as SVGAGI (reference sequence). The CDR3 length is 16 residues. The CDR3 sequence is CASSYSREQELYGYTF. CDR3 in DNA: TGTGCCAGCAGTTACTCTAGAGAACAGGAACTCTATGGCTACACCTTC.

This clonotype was counted between two and nine times. This chain joins TRBV7-8 and TRBJ2-2, with TRBD1 matching over 9 bases. The CDR3 runs 15 residues. Germline V lookup: CDR1 SGHVS, CDR2 FQNEAQ. V lost 5 bases to trimming and J lost 7 bases; unmatched junction nucleotides: 8. The CDR3 nucleotides are TGTGCCAGCAGCGCCCGGGACAGGGTATTCGGGGAGCTGTTTTTT. It is translated as CASSARDRVFGELFF.

In its sample, this clonotype was seen many times. The J gene is TRBJ1-2, the V gene TRBV24-1; 8 positions agree with TRBD1. The CDR3 contains 16 residues. With 3 bases clipped from V and 4 bases from J, the junction kept 9 bases outside the gene matches. Germline V gene sequence: CDR1 KGHDR, CDR2 SFDVKD. CDR3 DNA: TGTGCCACCAGTGATGGGGCGACAGGGGAATCCTATGGCTACACCTTC. This sequence encodes CATSDGATGESYGYTF.

This clonotype was recorded only once. The chain is built from TRBV28 and TRBJ2-1, with 8 nucleotides matching TRBD1. Germline assignment: CDR1 MDHEN and CDR2 SYDVKM. V trimming: 3 bases; J trimming: 8 bases; junction bases outside the gene matches: 3. CDR3 length: 13 amino acids. The CDR3 is CASSLPGGDEQFF. Written as DNA, the CDR3 is TGTGCCAGCAGTTTGCCAGGGGGCGATGAGCAGTTCTTC.

This clonotype was seen repeatedly, ten times or more. The rearrangement joins TRBV7-2 to TRBJ2-4; unclear D gene. The CDR3 sequence is 16 residues long. Between the trimmed V and J ends, which lost 0 bases and 0 bases, there was a span of 9 bases. In germline, CDR1 is SGHTA, CDR2 FQGNSA. The CDR3 DNA follows: TGTGCCAGCAGCTTAGCGCAGGTCGTAGCCAAAAACATTCAGTACTTC. Its protein is CASSLAQVVAKNIQYF.

The chain couples TRBV12-3 or TRBV12-4 to TRBJ2-7; weak D call: TRBD1 (6 bases). The CDR3 totals 13 residues. V was cut by 6 bases and J by 4 bases, with 13 bases left in between. The CDR3 bases are TGTGCCAGCAGATGGGGGCCGACGTACGAGCAGTACTTC. It codes for CASRWGPTYEQYF.

This clonotype was observed once. The V call is TRBV4-3, the J call TRBJ2-5, with D possibly TRBD1 on 6 matching bases. V was shortened by 0 bases and J by 9 bases, with 17 bases between the two germline ends. CDR3 length: 15 amino acids. CDR1 and CDR2 from the germline V gene are LGHNA and YSLEER. The CDR3 nucleotides read TGCGCCAGCAGCCAAGATCTGGCTAGCTCAGGGGCCCAGTACTTC. Translated, it gives CASSQDLASSGAQYF.

The chain couples TRBV12-3 or TRBV12-4 to TRBJ2-7, with 9 bases fitting TRBD1. J was trimmed by 0 bases and V by 10 bases; bases with no gene match: 4. The CDR3 spans 13 residues. The CDR3 here is CATRDRASYEQYF. The CDR3 nucleotides are TGTGCCACCCGGGACAGGGCCTCCTACGAGCAGTACTTC.

This clonotype has ten or more counts. The chain has TRBV10-2 and TRBJ2-3; 11 nucleotides match TRBD2. This CDR3 region has 16 residues. V shed 5 bases and J 0 bases; nucleotides not matched to a gene: 4. Germline CDR1 and CDR2: WSHSY and SAAADI. DNA of the CDR3: TGCGCCAGCAGTTATAGCGGGGGGGCCAGCACAGATACGCAGTATTTT. Its protein is CASSYSGGASTDTQYF.